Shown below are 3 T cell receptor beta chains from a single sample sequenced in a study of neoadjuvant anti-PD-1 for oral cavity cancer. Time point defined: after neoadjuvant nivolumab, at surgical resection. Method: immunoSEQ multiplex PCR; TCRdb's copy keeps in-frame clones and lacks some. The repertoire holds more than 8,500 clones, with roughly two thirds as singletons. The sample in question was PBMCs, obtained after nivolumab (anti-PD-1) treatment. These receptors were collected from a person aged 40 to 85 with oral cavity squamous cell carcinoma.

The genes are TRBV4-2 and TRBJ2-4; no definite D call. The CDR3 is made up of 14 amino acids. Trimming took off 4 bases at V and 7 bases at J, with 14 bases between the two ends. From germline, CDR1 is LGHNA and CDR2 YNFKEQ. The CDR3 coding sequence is TGTGCCAGCAGCCTCCCCGGCCTCGGGAACATTCAGTACTTC. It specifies CASSLPGLGNIQYF.

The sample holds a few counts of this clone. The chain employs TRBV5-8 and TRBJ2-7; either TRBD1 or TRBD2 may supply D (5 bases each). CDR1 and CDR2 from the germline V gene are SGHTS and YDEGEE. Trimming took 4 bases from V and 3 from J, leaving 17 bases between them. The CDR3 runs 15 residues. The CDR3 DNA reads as TGTGCCAGCAGCGGGGCCGGGACCGCTGTCTACGAGCAGTACTTC. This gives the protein CASSGAGTAVYEQYF.

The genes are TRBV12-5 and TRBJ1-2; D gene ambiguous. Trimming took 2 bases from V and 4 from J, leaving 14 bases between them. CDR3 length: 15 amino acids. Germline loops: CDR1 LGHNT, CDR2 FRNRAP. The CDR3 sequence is CASGLTGGASYGYTF. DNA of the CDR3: TGTGCTAGTGGTTTGACGGGCGGAGCCTCCTATGGCTACACCTTC.